The 30 T cell receptor beta chains reported below all come from one sample, sequenced in a study of Ad26.COV2.S vaccination and SARS-CoV-2 variants. Treatment given: about 20 received Ad26.COV2.S at low or high dose, single or two shots; 5 received placebo; per-sample allocation not given. Sampling was done on day 63 after the first vaccine or placebo injection. Libraries were prepared by immunoSEQ multiplex PCR; TCRdb keeps only in-frame clonotypes and omits some of them. This table has about 480,000 clones, 87% appearing once. This specimen was peripheral blood, taken in a trial of Ad26.COV2.S vaccine versus placebo. These receptors came from a person between 18 and 65 years old who received the Ad26.COV2.S COVID-19 vaccine or a placebo.

This chain connects TRBV5-1 to TRBJ2-2, with 7 positions matching TRBD2. The CDR3 contains 15 residues. Looked up from germline, CDR1 is SGHRS and CDR2 is YFSETQ. J was trimmed by 4 bases and V by 4 bases; bases with no gene match: 7. The CDR3 sequence: CASSREARSTGELFF. CDR3 nucleotide sequence: TGCGCCAGCAGCCGGGAGGCGCGGAGCACCGGGGAGCTGTTTTTT.

The chain joins TRBV3-1 (or the pseudogene TRBV3-2) to TRBJ2-1, with D perhaps TRBD1 (5 bases). In germline, CDR1 is LGHDT, CDR2 YNNKEL (reference sequence). V lost 0 bases to trimming and J lost 9 bases, with 12 bases between them. The CDR3 is made up of 14 amino acids. The CDR3 DNA reads as TGTGCCAGCAGCCAAGATCGAGTACAGGTTGAGCAGTTCTTC. This gives the protein CASSQDRVQVEQFF.

The rearrangement joins TRBV9 to TRBJ2-1; no clear D gene. Germline lookup yields CDR1 SGDLS and CDR2 YYNGEE. The CDR3 totals 16 residues. The V end lost 0 bases, the J end lost 0 bases, and 10 bases lay between the germline ends. CDR3 sequence reads: CASSVGLQSSYNEQFF. CDR3 coding DNA: TGTGCCAGCAGCGTAGGGCTCCAGAGCTCCTACAATGAGCAGTTCTTC.

The V call is TRBV5-1, the J call TRBJ2-3, with 12 positions matching TRBD2. Trimming removed 3 bases from V and 6 bases from J; junction bases left unmatched: 8. Germline values: CDR1 SGHRS, CDR2 YFSETQ. The CDR3 totals 16 residues. CDR3 amino acids: CASSSGLAGIADTQYF. The CDR3 bases are TGCGCCAGCAGCTCTGGACTAGCGGGAATTGCGGATACGCAGTATTTT.

With respect to this clone: At the DNA level, this CDR3 is encoded by other sequences in the same sample as well. The chain carries TRBV27 and TRBJ2-3, with D hard to call. V shed 2 bases and J shed 4 bases, with 1 base lying between them. This CDR3 has 11 residues. The germline V gene has CDR1 MNHEY and CDR2 SMNVEV (reference sequence). CDR3 sequence reads: CASSLADTQYF. The CDR3 DNA reads as TGTGCCAGCAGTTTAGCAGATACGCAGTATTTT.

Only one count was recorded for this clone. V gene TRBV14 combines with J gene TRBJ2-7; TRBD2 might be the D (6 bases). V lost 2 bases and J 2 bases, leaving 10 bases between the germline ends. The CDR3 loop spans 14 amino acids. The germline gives CDR1 SGHDN, CDR2 FVKESK. DNA of the CDR3: TGTGCCAGCAGCCAAAGGGGACTGACCTACGAGCAGTACTTC. It codes for CASSQRGLTYEQYF.

The rearrangement joins TRBV6-2 or TRBV6-3 to TRBJ2-1; 8 bases map to TRBD1. CDR1 and CDR2 from the germline V gene are MNHEY and SVGEGT. The CDR3 length is 14 residues. J gave up 2 bases and V 5 bases, and 2 bases lay outside the gene matches. CDR3 DNA: TGTGCCAGCAGTGGGACAGGAGCCTACAATGAGCAGTTCTTC. Translated: CASSGTGAYNEQFF.

In its sample, this clone was seen once. V gene TRBV27 combines with J gene TRBJ1-4; D gene ambiguous. This CDR3 is built from 12 residues. CDR1 and CDR2 from the germline V gene are MNHEY and SMNVEV (reference sequence). V lost 6 bases and J 4 bases, leaving 6 bases between the germline ends. The CDR3: CASRRGNEKLFF. As DNA, the CDR3 is TGTGCCAGCAGACGAGGTAATGAAAAACTGTTTTTT.

Written as DNA, the CDR3 is TGTGCCAGCAGCCCGGGACTAGCGGGAGCGGCAGATACGCAGTATTTT. Amino acids: CASSPGLAGAADTQYF. The rearrangement uses TRBV3-1 (or the pseudogene TRBV3-2) and TRBJ2-3, with 14 bases aligning to TRBD2. The trim removed 4 bases at V and 4 bases at J, leaving 4 bases unmatched. The CDR3 runs 16 residues. Germline V CDR1 and CDR2: LGHDT, YNNKEL (reference sequence).

The chain links TRBV5-8 to TRBJ1-5, with TRBD1 as a possible D gene (5 bases). Germline CDR1 and CDR2: SGHTS and YDEGEE. V was clipped by 2 bases and J by 6 bases, with 6 bases between them. CDR3 length: 12 amino acids. The CDR3 DNA sequence: TGTGCCAGCAGCTTTAGGGGTCAGCCCCAGCATTTT. Its translation: CASSFRGQPQHF.

V and J are TRBV7-2 and TRBJ1-5; D gene unclear. The CDR3 spans 14 residues. In germline, CDR1 is SGHTA, CDR2 FQGNSA. V was shortened by 5 bases and J by 4 bases, with 12 bases between the two germline ends. Here the CDR3 DNA reads TGTGCCAGCAGCCCACTTCGAGGGAATCAGCCCCAGCATTTT. It codes for CASSPLRGNQPQHF.

This chain uses TRBV28 with TRBJ1-1; D is ambiguous. This CDR3 spans 14 amino acids. V lost 10 bases, J lost 1 base, and 16 bases lay in between. Germline V gene data show CDR1 as MDHEN and CDR2 as SYDVKM. CDR3 in amino acids: CAINSPAANTEAFF. As DNA, the CDR3 is TGTGCCATCAACAGCCCCGCGGCGAACACTGAAGCTTTCTTT.

This chain uses TRBV3-1 (or the pseudogene TRBV3-2) with TRBJ2-3; D not certain. The germline gives CDR1 LGHDT, CDR2 YNNKEL (reference sequence). CDR3 length: 14 residues. Trimming removed 1 base at V and 2 bases at J, with 7 bases between. The CDR3 sequence is CASSQAPNTDTQYF. The CDR3 DNA reads as TGTGCCAGCAGCCAAGCCCCTAACACAGATACGCAGTATTTT.

V gene TRBV7-8 combines with J gene TRBJ2-1, with D perhaps assigned TRBD1 or TRBD2 (5 bases each). The CDR3 is 13 residues long. CDR1 and CDR2 (germline): SGHVS, FQNEAQ. The V end lost 3 bases, the J end lost 7 bases, and 10 bases lay between the germline ends. Written as DNA, the CDR3 is TGTGCCAGCAGCTTGGGACGCTTTAATGAGCAGTTCTTC. It translates to CASSLGRFNEQFF.

The genes are TRBV28 and TRBJ1-3; D is undetermined. V was pared by 6 bases and J by 0 bases, with 12 bases between. CDR3 length: 15 amino acids. Germline assignment: CDR1 MDHEN and CDR2 SYDVKM. The CDR3 here is CASRDTFHSGNTIYF. The DNA of the CDR3 is TGTGCCAGCAGAGATACATTTCACTCTGGAAACACCATATATTTT. Full variable domain (missing parts from reference TRBV28 and TRBJ1-3): DVKVTQSSRYLVKRTGEKVFLECVQDMDHENMFWYRQDPGLGLRLIYFSYDVKMKEKGDIPEGYSVSREKKERFSLILESASTNQTSMYLCASRDTFHSGNTIYFGEGSWLTVV.

The CDR3 DNA reads TGTGCCAGCAGTTTTAGCAGGGCGTCTGGAAACACCATATATTTT. Its translation: CASSFSRASGNTIYF. This chain connects TRBV27 to TRBJ1-3, with D possibly TRBD1 on 5 matching bases. The germline CDR1 and CDR2 sequences are MNHEY and SMNVEV (reference sequence). CDR3 size: 15 residues. Between the trimmed V and J ends, which lost 3 bases and 1 base, there was a span of 10 bases.

This chain joins TRBV28 and TRBJ1-4; TRBD1 matches 9 bases. This CDR3 comprises 14 residues. Germline V CDR1 and CDR2: MDHEN, SYDVKM. V trimming: 6 bases; J trimming: 4 bases; junction bases outside the gene matches: 3. DNA for the CDR3: TGTGCCAGCAGAACAGGGGGCGGTAATGAAAAACTGTTTTTT. This sequence encodes CASRTGGGNEKLFF.

This rearrangement joins TRBV28 to TRBJ2-2; D perhaps matches TRBD2 (5 bases). Germline assignment: CDR1 MDHEN and CDR2 SYDVKM. CDR3 length: 12 residues. V was shortened by 5 bases and J by 9 bases, with 10 bases between the two germline ends. CDR3 residues: CASSPGWWELFF. CDR3 sequence (DNA): TGTGCCAGCAGTCCGGGGTGGTGGGAGCTGTTTTTT.

The chain employs TRBV5-4 and TRBJ1-5; 8 bases line up with TRBD1. The junction had 5 bases not matched to a gene; V was cut back by 4 bases and J by 2 bases. The CDR3 covers 15 residues. Germline CDR1 and CDR2: SGHNT and YYREEE (reference sequence). CDR3 DNA sequence: TGTGCCAGCAGCAGTGGGACAGGAGGCAATCAGCCCCAGCATTTT. This translates into CASSSGTGGNQPQHF.

This clone appeared a single time. The chain carries TRBV5-1 and TRBJ2-5; a weak D match, TRBD1 (6 bases). The germline V and J ends were trimmed by 4 bases and 14 bases, with 15 bases remaining between them. The CDR3 contains 11 residues. Germline values: CDR1 SGHRS, CDR2 YFSETQ. The CDR3 bases are TGCGCCAGCAGCGAAGACAGGTTCCTCTACTTC. Encoded protein: CASSEDRFLYF.

This sequence joins TRBV11-2 and TRBJ2-5; weak D call: TRBD1 (6 bases). CDR3 length: 13 residues. V was clipped by 5 bases and J by 5 bases, with 12 bases between them. Germline CDR1 SGHAT, CDR2 FQNNGV. CDR3 protein: CASSRGGPETQYF. The CDR3 DNA sequence: TGTGCCAGCAGCCGAGGGGGACCGGAGACCCAGTACTTC.

This sequence joins TRBV30 and TRBJ2-7, with 9 bases matching TRBD2. The CDR3 extends over 17 amino acids. Germline CDR1 reads GTSNPN; CDR2 reads SVGIG (reference sequence). V was pared by 1 base and J by 1 base, with 11 bases of the junction left unmatched. The CDR3 DNA follows: TGTGCCTGGAGTGCATTTGGGTGGCGGGAGGGTTCCTACGAGCAGTACTTC. This gives the protein CAWSAFGWREGSYEQYF. The whole variable domain, remainder taken from reference TRBV30 and TRBJ2-7, is SQTIHQWPATLVQPVGSPLSLECTVEGTSNPNLYWYRQAAGRGLQLLFYSVGIGQISSEVPQNLSASRPQDRQFILSSKKLLLSDSGFYLCAWSAFGWREGSYEQYFGPGTRLTVT.

The chain uses TRBV19 and TRBJ1-5; 10 bases fit TRBD1. Germline V gene lookup returns CDR1 LNHDA and CDR2 SQIVND (reference sequence). Trimming cost V 1 base and J 6 bases; bases outside gene matches: 3. This CDR3 has 15 amino acids. CDR3 nucleotide sequence: TGTGCCAGTAGTATAGGGGACAGGGGAGGTCAGCCCCAGCATTTT. Protein product: CASSIGDRGGQPQHF.

This clone was seen a single time. The CDR3 is CASSQSGGDGEQYF. The CDR3 DNA reads TGCGCCAGCAGCCAATCAGGGGGTGATGGAGAGCAGTACTTC. V and J are TRBV4-3 and TRBJ2-7; TRBD1 agrees at 7 bases. CDR3 length equals 14 residues. Germline CDR1 LGHNA, CDR2 YSLEER. V was pared by 2 bases and J by 7 bases, with 8 bases of the junction left unmatched.

The chain uses TRBV6-5 and TRBJ1-1, with D unclear. Germline CDR1 MNHEY, CDR2 SVGAGI. CDR3 size: 15 residues. Trimming shortened V by 6 bases and J by 5 bases, and 19 bases separated the two germline ends. Here the CDR3 DNA reads TGTGCCAGCAGCCCCGGTCACAGTTCCTTGACTGAAGCTTTCTTT. Amino acid sequence: CASSPGHSSLTEAFF.

The genes are TRBV19 and TRBJ2-7; D unresolved. CDR1 LNHDA and CDR2 SQIVND come from the germline V gene (reference sequence). The CDR3 runs 14 residues. Trimming pared 8 bases from V and 7 bases from J, leaving 21 bases between. The CDR3, as DNA: TGTGCCAGTTCTAACGGACCCTTCGTGGGGGAGCAGTACTTC. Translation: CASSNGPFVGEQYF. Supplemented by reference TRBV19 and TRBJ2-7, the full variable domain reads DGGITQSPKYLFRKEGQNVTLSCEQNLNHDAMYWYRQDPGQGLRLIYYSQIVNDFQKGDIAEGYSVSREKKESFPLTVTSAQKNPTAFYLCASSNGPFVGEQYFGPGTRLTVT.

This clone appeared a single time. The chain links TRBV27 to TRBJ2-5; possible D gene TRBD2, 5 bases. The CDR3 is 13 amino acids. CDR1 is MNHEY, CDR2 SMNVEV, per germline (reference sequence). Trimming removed 5 bases at V and 0 bases at J, with 7 bases between. The CDR3 sequence: CASSRGYQETQYF. The CDR3 nucleotides are TGTGCCAGCAGTCGCGGGTACCAAGAGACCCAGTACTTC.

V usage is TRBV6-1 and J usage is TRBJ1-2; D is possibly TRBD1 (5 bases). Per germline, CDR1 MNHNS and CDR2 SASEGT. The CDR3 extends over 15 amino acids. With 1 base removed from V and 5 bases from J, the gap between germline ends came to 14 bases. The CDR3 loop reads CASSEEWGTLYGYTF. The CDR3 coding sequence is TGTGCCAGCAGTGAAGAGTGGGGGACCCTTTATGGCTACACCTTC.

The chain is built from TRBV6-5 and TRBJ2-7; D not certain. V gave up 10 bases and J gave up 0 bases, with 13 bases separating them. There are 13 residues in the CDR3. Germline V gives CDR1 MNHEY, CDR2 SVGAGI. The CDR3 protein is CANPGPSSYEQYF. CDR3 nucleotides: TGTGCCAACCCCGGGCCGAGCTCCTACGAGCAGTACTTC.

The chain employs TRBV5-1 and TRBJ2-4, with TRBD2 as a possible D gene (5 bases). The CDR3 length is 15 residues. The V end was cut by 4 bases, the J end by 2 bases, with 13 bases between. CDR1 is SGHRS and CDR2 is YFSETQ in the germline V gene. The CDR3 region is CASSPMRATKNIQYF. The CDR3 nucleotides read TGCGCCAGCAGCCCCATGAGGGCAACCAAAAACATTCAGTACTTC.